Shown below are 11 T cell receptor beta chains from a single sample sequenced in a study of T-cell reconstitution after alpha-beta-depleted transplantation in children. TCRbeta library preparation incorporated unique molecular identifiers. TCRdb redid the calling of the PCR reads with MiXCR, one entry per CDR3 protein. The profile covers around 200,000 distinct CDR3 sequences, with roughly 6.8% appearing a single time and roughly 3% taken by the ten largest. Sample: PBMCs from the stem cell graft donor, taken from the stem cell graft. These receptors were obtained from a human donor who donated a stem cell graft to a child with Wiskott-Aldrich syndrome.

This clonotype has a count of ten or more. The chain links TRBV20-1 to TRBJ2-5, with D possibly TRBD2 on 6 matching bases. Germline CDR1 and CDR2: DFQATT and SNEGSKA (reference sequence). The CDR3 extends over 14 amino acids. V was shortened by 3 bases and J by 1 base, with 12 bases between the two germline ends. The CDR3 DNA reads TGCAGTGCTAGGGCTGGAGGGTCCCAAGAGACCCAGTACTTC. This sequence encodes CSARAGGSQETQYF.

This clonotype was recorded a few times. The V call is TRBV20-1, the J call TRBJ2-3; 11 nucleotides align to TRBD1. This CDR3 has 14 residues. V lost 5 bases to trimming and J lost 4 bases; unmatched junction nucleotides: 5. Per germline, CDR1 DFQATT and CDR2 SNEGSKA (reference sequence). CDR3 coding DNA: TGCAGTGCTTCGGGACAGGGGGTCGCAGATACGCAGTATTTT. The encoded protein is CSASGQGVADTQYF.

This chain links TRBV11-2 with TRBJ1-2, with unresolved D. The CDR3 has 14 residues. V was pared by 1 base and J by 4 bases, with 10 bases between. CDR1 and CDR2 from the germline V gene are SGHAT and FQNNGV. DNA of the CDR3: TGTGCCAGCAGCTTAGGAGGACGAGCCTATGGCTACACCTTC. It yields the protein CASSLGGRAYGYTF.

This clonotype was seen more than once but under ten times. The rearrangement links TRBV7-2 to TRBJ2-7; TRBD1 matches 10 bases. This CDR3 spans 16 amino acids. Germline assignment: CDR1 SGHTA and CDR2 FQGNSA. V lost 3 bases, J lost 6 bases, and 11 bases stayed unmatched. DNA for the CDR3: TGTGCCAGCAGCTTCAAGTCGACAGGGGGCGTGGGCGAGCAGTACTTC. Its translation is CASSFKSTGGVGEQYF.

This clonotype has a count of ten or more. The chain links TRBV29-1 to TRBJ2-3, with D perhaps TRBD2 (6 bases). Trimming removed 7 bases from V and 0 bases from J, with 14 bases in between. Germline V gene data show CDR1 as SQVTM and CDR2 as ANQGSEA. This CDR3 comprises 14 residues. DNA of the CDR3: TGCAGCGCCGGAACGGGGACTAGCACAGATACGCAGTATTTT. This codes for CSAGTGTSTDTQYF.

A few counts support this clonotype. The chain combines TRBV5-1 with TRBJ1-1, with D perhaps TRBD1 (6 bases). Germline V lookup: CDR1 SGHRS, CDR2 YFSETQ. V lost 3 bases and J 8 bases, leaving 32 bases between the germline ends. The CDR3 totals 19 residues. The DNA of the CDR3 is TGCGCCAGCAGCTCCCCTCTAAACCCGCAAGGACAGTCGACCCTAGAAGCTTTCTTT. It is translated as CASSSPLNPQGQSTLEAFF.

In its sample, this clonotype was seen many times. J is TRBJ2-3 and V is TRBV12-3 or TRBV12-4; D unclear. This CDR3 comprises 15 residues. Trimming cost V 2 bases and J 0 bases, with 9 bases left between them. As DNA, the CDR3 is TGTGCCAGCAGTTTAATGGGGAAGAGCACAGATACGCAGTATTTT. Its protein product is CASSLMGKSTDTQYF.

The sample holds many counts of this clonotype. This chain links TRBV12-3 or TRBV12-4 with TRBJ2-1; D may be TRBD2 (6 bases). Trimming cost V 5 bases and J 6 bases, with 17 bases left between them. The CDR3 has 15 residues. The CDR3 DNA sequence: TGTGCCAGCAGTGGGGGGACTCTCGGGGGCAATGAGCAGTTCTTC. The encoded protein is CASSGGTLGGNEQFF.

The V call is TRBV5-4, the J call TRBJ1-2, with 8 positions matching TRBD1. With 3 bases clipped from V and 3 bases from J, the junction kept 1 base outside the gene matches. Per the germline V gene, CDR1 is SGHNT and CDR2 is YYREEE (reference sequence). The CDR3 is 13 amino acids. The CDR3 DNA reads TGTGCCAGCAGCTGGGGACAGGACTATGGCTACACCTTC. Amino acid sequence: CASSWGQDYGYTF.

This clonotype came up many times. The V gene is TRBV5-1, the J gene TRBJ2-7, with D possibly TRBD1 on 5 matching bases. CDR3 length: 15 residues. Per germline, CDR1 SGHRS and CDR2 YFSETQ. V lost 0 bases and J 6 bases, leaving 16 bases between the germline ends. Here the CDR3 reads CASSLDAGKWAEQYF. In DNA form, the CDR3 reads TGCGCCAGCAGCTTGGATGCAGGGAAGTGGGCCGAGCAGTACTTC.

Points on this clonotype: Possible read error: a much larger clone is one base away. The CDR3 loop reads CASRSGTRTDTRYF. CDR3 in DNA: TGTGCCAGCCGTAGCGGGACCCGCACAGATACGCGGTATTTT. This chain uses TRBV6-1 with TRBJ2-3; 8 bases agree with TRBD2. The length of the CDR3 is 14 residues. CDR1 and CDR2 (germline): MNHNS, SASEGT.